Following are 2 T cell receptor beta chains from one sample sequenced in a study of OX40 agonist ivuxolimab in advanced cancers. Assay: immunoSEQ multiplex PCR; the TCRdb copy retains only in-frame clones and omits some. Seen here are some 150,000 clones, around 93% observed once, and the top ten hold 1%. Specimen: CD4+ or CD8+ T cells sorted from blood, collected in a trial of the OX40 agonist ivuxolimab. The receptors shown here come from an adult with an advanced solid tumor such as melanoma, head and neck, liver or kidney cancer.

The V gene is TRBV10-3, the J gene TRBJ1-5, with unresolved D. CDR1 and CDR2 from the germline V gene are ENHRY and SYGVKD. V was pared by 2 bases and J by 3 bases, with 17 bases between. CDR3 length: 17 residues. For the CDR3, the DNA is TGTGCCATCAGTGAGCTCCCTACCAGTCGGTCCAATCAGCCCCAGCATTTT. It encodes CAISELPTSRSNQPQHF.

The chain combines TRBV10-1 with TRBJ1-1, with D unresolved. The V end was cut by 4 bases, the J end by 6 bases, with 12 bases between. The CDR3 sequence is 13 residues long. In germline, CDR1 is WNHNN, CDR2 SYGVQD (reference sequence). The CDR3 here is CASSVGLTAEAFF. For the CDR3, the DNA is TGCGCCAGCAGTGTAGGGTTGACGGCTGAAGCTTTCTTT.